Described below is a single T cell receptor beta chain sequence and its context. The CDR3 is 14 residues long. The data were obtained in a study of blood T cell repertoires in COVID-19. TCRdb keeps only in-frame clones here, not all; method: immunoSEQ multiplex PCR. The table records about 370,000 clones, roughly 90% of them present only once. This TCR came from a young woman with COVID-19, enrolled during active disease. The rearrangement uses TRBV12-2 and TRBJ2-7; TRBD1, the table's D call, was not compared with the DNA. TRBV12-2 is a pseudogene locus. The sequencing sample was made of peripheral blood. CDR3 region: CASRRKRQGTEQYV. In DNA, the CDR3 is TGTGCAAGTCGGAGGAAGAGACAGGGGACTGAGCAGTACGTC.